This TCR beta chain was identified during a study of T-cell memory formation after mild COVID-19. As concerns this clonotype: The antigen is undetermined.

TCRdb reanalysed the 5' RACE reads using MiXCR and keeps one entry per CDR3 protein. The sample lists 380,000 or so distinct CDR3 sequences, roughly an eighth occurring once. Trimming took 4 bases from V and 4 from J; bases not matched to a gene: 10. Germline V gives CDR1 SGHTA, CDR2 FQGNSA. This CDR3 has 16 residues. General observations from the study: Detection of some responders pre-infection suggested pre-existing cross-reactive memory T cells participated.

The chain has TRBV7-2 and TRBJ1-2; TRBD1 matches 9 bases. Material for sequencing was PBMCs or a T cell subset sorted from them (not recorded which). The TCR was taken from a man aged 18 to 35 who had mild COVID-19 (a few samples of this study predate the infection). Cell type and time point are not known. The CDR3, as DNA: TGTGCCAGCAGCTCAACCGGGACAGGGTTTCTCTATGGCTACACCTTC. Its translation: CASSSTGTGFLYGYTF.